These 23 T cell receptor beta chains came from one sample sequenced in a study of T cells after yellow fever vaccination (dated by TCRdb to between 2017 and 2020). In the paper's terms, the treatment or condition label means: live attenuated yellow fever vaccine strain. Library prep was done by 5' RACE. Sequencing relied on an Illumina HiSeq 2500. TCRdb reprocessed the public reads (quality trimming at Q25 with fastp, clone calling with MiXCR) and kept in-frame beta chains. Duplicate CDR3 protein sequences are folded into a single record with the most common DNA and genes. A total of 510,000 or so distinct CDR3 sequences appear in this sample, 15% to 20% of them only once. The ten largest clones take up about 13% of the sample. This specimen consisted of PBMCs, obtained 15 days after the yellow fever booster vaccination. The receptors originated from a man aged 25 to 40 who received the YFV17D yellow fever vaccine.

The genes are TRBV6-5 and TRBJ2-7; 7 bases align to TRBD1. Germline CDR1 reads MNHEY; CDR2 reads SVGAGI. This CDR3 region has 15 residues. V shed 2 bases and J 6 bases; nucleotides not matched to a gene: 10. As DNA, the CDR3 is TGTGCCAGCAGTTACGTTCCGGGACAGACTTTCGAGCAGTACTTC. Translating gives CASSYVPGQTFEQYF.

This chain joins TRBV14 and TRBJ2-1; possibly TRBD1 for D (5 bases). The V end was cut by 0 bases, the J end by 0 bases, with 9 bases between. The CDR3 loop spans 16 amino acids. The germline gives CDR1 SGHDN, CDR2 FVKESK. The CDR3: CASSQEWGISYNEQFF. The CDR3 DNA is TGTGCCAGCAGCCAAGAATGGGGCATCTCCTACAATGAGCAGTTCTTC.

This clonotype was seen a few times. The chain has TRBV20-1 and TRBJ1-5, with unresolved D. CDR3 length: 12 residues. V dropped 6 bases and J dropped 5 bases, with 11 bases sitting between them. Germline V gene lookup returns CDR1 DFQATT and CDR2 SNEGSKA (reference sequence). DNA for the CDR3: TGCAGTGCAGGGAGAGGTTATCAGCCCCAGCATTTT. Translated: CSAGRGYQPQHF.

This clonotype was picked up many times. The chain employs TRBV20-1 and TRBJ2-7; D call uncertain. Between the trimmed V and J ends, which lost 3 bases and 2 bases, there was a span of 11 bases. The CDR3 sequence is 13 residues long. CDR1 and CDR2 from the germline V gene are DFQATT and SNEGSKA (reference sequence). The CDR3 region is CSASNSPPYEQYF. CDR3 in DNA: TGCAGTGCTAGTAATTCCCCCCCCTACGAGCAGTACTTC.

The chain links TRBV28 to TRBJ2-7, with D possibly called TRBD1 or TRBD2 (5 bases each). The CDR3 has 15 amino acids. Germline V CDR1 and CDR2: MDHEN, SYDVKM. V lost 5 bases and J lost 6, with 20 bases in between. CDR3 amino acids: CASSKITKRGPEQYF. CDR3 nucleotide sequence: TGTGCCAGCAGTAAAATTACCAAAAGGGGACCCGAGCAGTACTTC.

This clonotype was detected ten times or more. The CDR3 region has the DNA TGCAGCGTCAGACTAGCGGGAGAGTGGACCCCGTTCTTC. Protein: CSVRLAGEWTPFF. This chain links TRBV29-1 with TRBJ2-1, with TRBD2 matching 12 bases. With 6 bases clipped from V and 15 bases from J, the junction kept 12 bases outside the gene matches. The germline gives CDR1 SQVTM, CDR2 ANQGSEA. This CDR3 spans 13 amino acids.

The genes are TRBV20-1 and TRBJ2-7; D might be TRBD2 (5 bases). Per germline, CDR1 DFQATT and CDR2 SNEGSKA (reference sequence). This CDR3 is built from 12 residues. Trimming removed 6 bases at V and 0 bases at J, with 9 bases between. The CDR3 reads CSAFRDSYEQYF. For the CDR3, the DNA is TGCAGTGCCTTCCGGGACTCCTACGAGCAGTACTTC.

The rearrangement uses TRBV14 and TRBJ2-1, with 8 bases identical to TRBD1. Germline V gene data show CDR1 as SGHDN and CDR2 as FVKESK. CDR3 length: 16 amino acids. The V segment lost 4 bases and the J segment 4 bases; nucleotides outside the gene matches: 9. The chain's CDR3 is CASSRSGTGKYNEQFF. The CDR3 DNA reads as TGTGCCAGCAGCCGTTCCGGGACAGGAAAGTACAATGAGCAGTTCTTC.

V is TRBV20-1 and J is TRBJ2-1; 12 nucleotides match TRBD2. V was clipped by 5 bases and J by 0 bases; unmatched bases: 8. This CDR3 has 17 residues. Germline V gives CDR1 DFQATT, CDR2 SNEGSKA (reference sequence). The CDR3: CSARSRTSGTSYNEQFF. For the CDR3, the DNA is TGCAGTGCTCGTAGTCGGACTAGCGGGACCTCCTACAATGAGCAGTTCTTC.

This clonotype was seen once. The chain links TRBV5-1 to TRBJ2-3; D uncertain. Germline values: CDR1 SGHRS, CDR2 YFSETQ. The CDR3 spans 13 residues. The V and J ends lost 2 bases and 4 bases respectively, with 8 bases between them. The CDR3 is CASSFEGADTQYF. The CDR3 coding sequence is TGCGCCAGCAGCTTCGAAGGTGCAGATACGCAGTATTTT.

CDR3 bases: TGTGCCACCAGTGATTTGCATGTGGGTCAGAAAGAGACCCAGTACTTC. It translates to CATSDLHVGQKETQYF. V and J are TRBV24-1 and TRBJ2-5, with D uncertain. The CDR3 has 16 residues. Germline CDR1 reads KGHDR; CDR2 reads SFDVKD. Trimming stripped 0 bases from V and 3 bases from J, with 13 bases between.

This clonotype was seen only a few times. This sequence joins TRBV7-8 and TRBJ1-6; maybe TRBD1 (5 bases). CDR3 length equals 17 residues. The germline V and J ends were trimmed by 0 bases and 6 bases, with 15 bases remaining between them. The germline CDR1 and CDR2 sequences are SGHVS and FQNEAQ. The CDR3 nucleotides read TGTGCCAGCAGCTTAGCGGCTGGGGCAGTTATTAATTCACCCCTCCACTTT. Translated: CASSLAAGAVINSPLHF.

This clonotype was seen a handful of times. The rearrangement joins TRBV6-2 or TRBV6-3 to TRBJ2-1; D unclear. The germline V and J ends were trimmed by 2 bases and 5 bases, with 4 bases remaining between them. This CDR3 has 12 residues. Germline-derived CDR1 and CDR2 are MNHEY and SVGEGT. In nucleotides, the CDR3 is TGTGCCAGCAGTTACAACGACAATGAGCAGTTCTTC. Residues: CASSYNDNEQFF.

This clonotype was observed a few times. V and J are TRBV24-1 and TRBJ2-5; the D gene is possibly TRBD2 (5 bases). Germline CDR1 is KGHDR and CDR2 is SFDVKD. With 9 bases removed from V and 1 base from J, the gap between germline ends came to 14 bases. The CDR3 loop spans 14 amino acids. The CDR3: CATGDRRIQETQYF. The CDR3 nucleotides read TGTGCCACCGGGGATAGGAGGATCCAAGAGACCCAGTACTTC.

This clonotype has only a few counts. The chain uses TRBV7-9 and TRBJ2-7, with D perhaps matching TRBD2 (6 bases). Germline values: CDR1 SEHNR, CDR2 FQNEAQ (reference sequence). The length of the CDR3 is 16 residues. V was pared by 2 bases and J by 0 bases, with 14 bases between. CDR3 residues: CASSLRSAGYSYEQYF. The CDR3 coding sequence is TGTGCCAGCAGCTTAAGGTCAGCGGGTTACTCCTACGAGCAGTACTTC.

The J gene is TRBJ2-2, the V gene TRBV28; D is uncertain. CDR1 and CDR2 from the germline V gene are MDHEN and SYDVKM. This CDR3 contains 13 residues. The V end was cut by 10 bases, the J end by 2 bases, with 11 bases between. The CDR3 region has the DNA TGTGCCACCATATGGCAAAACACCGGGGAGCTGTTTTTT. Its translation: CATIWQNTGELFF.

In this sample, this clonotype turned up a few times. This chain joins TRBV28 and TRBJ2-7, with D hard to call. V lost 8 bases and J 3 bases, leaving 14 bases between the germline ends. This CDR3 is built from 13 residues. Germline lookup yields CDR1 MDHEN and CDR2 SYDVKM. The CDR3 DNA follows: TGTGCCAGCCGCAATGGGCAAAGCTACGAGCAGTACTTC. Its protein is CASRNGQSYEQYF. Supplemented by reference TRBV28 and TRBJ2-7, the full variable domain reads DVKVTQSSRYLVKRTGEKVFLECVQDMDHENMFWYRQDPGLGLRLIYFSYDVKMKEKGDIPEGYSVSREKKERFSLILESASTNQTSMYLCASRNGQSYEQYFGPGTRLTVT.

This clonotype was recorded a few times. This chain links TRBV6-2 or TRBV6-3 with TRBJ2-7, with 8 nucleotides matching TRBD2. CDR1 MNHEY and CDR2 SVGEGT come from the germline V gene. Germline trimming cut 6 bases from V and 0 bases from J; bases unmatched to any gene: 13. The CDR3 spans 17 residues. This CDR3 is CASSPSLLAGFSYEQYF. The DNA for the CDR3 is TGTGCCAGCAGCCCCAGCCTCCTAGCGGGTTTCTCCTACGAGCAGTACTTC.

The CDR3 bases are TGCAGTGCTAAGCGGCAGGGGACTACGACCCAGTACTTC. Translated, it gives CSAKRQGTTTQYF. The V and J genes are TRBV20-1 and TRBJ2-5; D is perhaps TRBD2 (7 bases). This CDR3 region has 13 residues. Germline V gene data show CDR1 as DFQATT and CDR2 as SNEGSKA (reference sequence). V lost 4 bases and J 7 bases, leaving 16 bases between the germline ends.

This clonotype was recorded only once. V usage is TRBV4-2 and J usage is TRBJ2-6; D not certain. The CDR3 has 17 residues. Germline CDR1 and CDR2: LGHNA and YNFKEQ. Deletions cut 8 bases from V and 0 bases from J, with 17 bases between. The CDR3 is CASVGPRSLSGANVLTF. The CDR3 nucleotides read TGTGCCAGCGTCGGGCCGAGATCCCTCTCTGGGGCCAACGTCCTGACTTTC.

This clonotype was observed a few times. No DNA is shown, since the ends of the CDR3 on it are uncertain; the CDR3 is the one TCRdb lists. J is TRBJ2-7 and V is TRBV12-3 or TRBV12-4; TRBD1, the D gene given by the table, was not confirmed from the DNA. The CDR3 numbers 16 amino acids, ends counted. The CDR3 sequence: CASSSSMGQGLAEQYF.

This clonotype was observed a handful of times. The genes are TRBV15 and TRBJ1-2; a possible D gene is TRBD1 (5 bases). This CDR3 is built from 17 residues. Trimming removed 3 bases at V and 5 bases at J, with 22 bases between. The germline CDR1 and CDR2 sequences are LNHNV and YYDKDF (reference sequence). The CDR3 here is CATSSLRGEGFAYGYTF. The CDR3 bases are TGTGCCACCAGCAGTCTACGAGGGGAGGGATTTGCATATGGCTACACCTTC.

The sample holds a few counts of this clonotype. The rearrangement links TRBV18 to TRBJ2-3; D ambiguous. Trimming pared 6 bases from V and 5 bases from J, leaving 12 bases between. Germline V lookup: CDR1 KGHSH, CDR2 LQKENI. The CDR3 has 13 amino acids. The CDR3 nucleotides are TGTGCCAGCTCGCTGCAACAGATAGATACGCAGTATTTT. Translated: CASSLQQIDTQYF.